The 4 T cell receptor beta chains reported below all come from one sample, sequenced in a study of PD-1 blockade in classical Hodgkin lymphoma. Measured with immunoSEQ multiplex PCR; TCRdb has only the in-frame clones, and not every one. The profile shows over 10,000 clones, roughly 80% of them singletons. Specified time point: cycle 4 day 1 (C4D1), after around six weeks of nivolumab. There was relapse after autologous stem cell transplantation in every patient, and there was variation in brentuximab vedotin exposure. The study purified CD4+ T cells from thawed PBMCs using magnetic negative selection. The sample consisted of CD4+ T cells from blood, taken before the fourth cycle of nivolumab. Receptor source: a human donor with classical Hodgkin lymphoma.

This chain connects TRBV4-1 to TRBJ2-1, with D possibly called TRBD1 or TRBD2 (6 bases each). CDR3 length: 15 amino acids. Trimming removed 0 bases at V and 7 bases at J, with 13 bases between. Germline CDR1 and CDR2: MGHRA and YSYEKL. Written as DNA, the CDR3 is TGCGCCAGCAGCCAAGAGCAGGGGAGGCGGAATGAGCAGTTCTTC. Its translation: CASSQEQGRRNEQFF.

To note about this clone: At one end the junction does not follow the germline gene, possibly because of a read error. The chain couples TRBV10-3 to TRBJ2-7; D gene ambiguous. Germline V gene lookup returns CDR1 ENHRY and CDR2 SYGVKD. CDR3 length: 15 amino acids. In nucleotides, the CDR3 is TGTACCATCAGTGGGCGTTCAACCTCCGGGTACGAGCAGTACTTC. Protein product: CTISGRSTSGYEQYF.

The J gene is TRBJ2-1, the V gene TRBV30; 7 nucleotides align to TRBD2. This CDR3 region has 15 residues. After removal of 0 bases from V and 2 bases from J, the junction contained 4 bases not matched to a gene. CDR1 and CDR2 from the germline V gene are GTSNPN and SVGIG (reference sequence). This CDR3 is CAWSVLGGTYNEQFF. The CDR3 DNA sequence: TGTGCCTGGAGTGTACTGGGGGGGACCTACAATGAGCAGTTCTTC.

This clone has only one observation. The chain uses TRBV5-1 and TRBJ2-2, with D perhaps being TRBD1 or TRBD2 (5 bases each). From germline, CDR1 is SGHRS and CDR2 YFSETQ. The CDR3 sequence is 15 residues long. The V end was cut by 5 bases, the J end by 5 bases, with 16 bases between. The CDR3 bases are TGCGCCAGCAGTTATGGGACGGGGTGGACCGGGGAGCTGTTTTTT. Residues: CASSYGTGWTGELFF.